One and the same sample provided the 32 T cell receptor beta chains below, sequenced in a study of Graves' ophthalmopathy and Graves' hyperthyroidism. Using RNA transcripts, the TCR beta CDR3 regions were amplified. A first-round RT-PCR used HTBI primers, followed by a second-round multiplex PCR. Each CDR3 protein is one row after TCRdb ran MiXCR on the multiplex PCR reads. The data show a few hundred thousand distinct CDR3 sequences, 35% to 40% seen once. Source material: peripheral blood or thyroid tissue (not recorded which). These receptors were obtained from an adult man with Graves' hyperthyroidism.

The CDR3 DNA reads as TGTGCCACCAGTGATGGGACAAAAGGCTACGAGCAGTACTTC. Its translation: CATSDGTKGYEQYF. This sequence joins TRBV24-1 and TRBJ2-7, with D possibly being TRBD1 (6 bases). The germline V gene encodes CDR1 KGHDR and CDR2 SFDVKD. The CDR3 is 14 amino acids. The ends were cut back, 3 bases at V and 3 bases at J, with 11 bases in the middle.

Comments on this clonotype: One end of the junction fails to match germline, which may point to a read error. The V gene is TRBV2, the J gene TRBJ1-2; 9 positions match TRBD1. Germline V gene data show CDR1 as SNHLY and CDR2 as FYNNEI. The CDR3 contains 13 residues. Here the CDR3 reads CASSEGDRAGYTF. CDR3 in DNA: TGTGCCAGCAGCGAAGGGGACAGGGCCGGCTACACCTTC.

V gene TRBV7-8 combines with J gene TRBJ2-7, with unresolved D. The CDR3 sequence is 10 residues long. Trimming removed 5 bases from V and 7 bases from J, with 6 bases in between. The germline CDR1 and CDR2 sequences are SGHVS and FQNEAQ. CDR3 DNA: TGTGCCAGCAGCGCGAATGAGCAGTACTTC. Translated, it gives CASSANEQYF.

The chain carries TRBV2 and TRBJ2-3; D may be TRBD1 (6 bases). CDR3 size: 16 residues. Germline V gives CDR1 SNHLY, CDR2 FYNNEI. The ends were cut back, 8 bases at V and 0 bases at J, with 18 bases in the middle. CDR3 sequence: CASGLGQGTSTDTQYF. The CDR3 DNA follows: TGTGCCAGCGGCCTAGGGCAGGGGACAAGCACAGATACGCAGTATTTT. Looking up the rest from reference TRBV2 and TRBJ2-3 gives the full variable domain: EPEVTQTPSHQVTQMGQEVILRCVPISNHLYFYWYRQILGQKVEFLVSFYNNEISEKSEIFDDQFSVERPDGSNFTLKIRSTKLEDSAMYFCASGLGQGTSTDTQYFGPGTRLTVL.

This clonotype was counted at least ten times. The chain carries TRBV4-1 and TRBJ1-2; TRBD1 might be the D (5 bases). Germline-derived CDR1 and CDR2 are MGHRA and YSYEKL. Deletions cut 3 bases from V and 3 bases from J, with 14 bases between. The CDR3 contains 15 residues. The CDR3 spells CASSQIAGTDYGYTF. Written as DNA, the CDR3 is TGCGCCAGCAGCCAGATAGCCGGGACGGACTATGGCTACACCTTC.

V and J are TRBV25-1 and TRBJ2-7; TRBD1 matches at 11 bases. Trimming took 8 bases from V and 6 from J; bases not matched to a gene: 9. CDR1 and CDR2 (germline): MGHDK, SYGVNS. This CDR3 is built from 14 residues. The CDR3 here is CASVAGQGDREQYF. The CDR3 bases are TGTGCCAGCGTTGCGGGACAGGGGGATCGCGAGCAGTACTTC.

In its sample, this clonotype was seen a few times. As the CDR3 is not closed by the conserved phenylalanine or tryptophan, this likely results from a read error. This sequence joins TRBV19 and TRBJ2-5, with a weak D call TRBD1 (6 bases). The CDR3 is 15 amino acids. Trimming took 4 bases from V and 1 from J, leaving 13 bases between them. CDR1 and CDR2 (germline): LNHDA, SQIVND (reference sequence). The CDR3 sequence is CASSTKGTPQETQYL. In DNA form, the CDR3 reads TGTGCCAGTAGTACGAAAGGGACACCCCAAGAGACCCAGTACCTC.

This clonotype was seen repeatedly, ten times or more. The chain links TRBV20-1 to TRBJ1-5; TRBD1 matches at 11 bases. After removal of 3 bases from V and 2 bases from J, the junction contained 6 bases not matched to a gene. Per germline, CDR1 DFQATT and CDR2 SNEGSKA (reference sequence). CDR3 length: 16 amino acids. As DNA, the CDR3 is TGCAGTGCTAGGTGGACAGGGGGCTTAGGCAATCAGCCCCAGCATTTT. Amino acid sequence: CSARWTGGLGNQPQHF.

As concerns this clonotype: This sequence may be a read error, since a much larger clone differs from it by one base. The J gene is TRBJ1-2, the V gene TRBV7-8, with 9 bases that match TRBD1. The CDR3 loop spans 14 amino acids. In germline, CDR1 is SGHVS, CDR2 FQNEAQ. For the CDR3, the DNA is TGTGCCAGCAGCTTATGGACAGGGGACTATGGCCACACCTTC. This gives the protein CASSLWTGDYGHTF.

This clonotype has ten or more counts. Germline and junction disagree at one end, which may indicate a read error. The chain employs TRBV7-7 and TRBJ2-2; D possibly corresponds to TRBD1 (6 bases). The V gene's germline CDR1 is SSHAT and CDR2 FNYEAQ (reference sequence). The CDR3 has 13 amino acids. The DNA of the CDR3 is TGTGCTAGCAGCGCACAGGGTTTTGGGGAGCTGTTTTTT. This translates into CASSAQGFGELFF.

This rearrangement joins TRBV30 to TRBJ1-2; TRBD1 agrees at 10 bases. The CDR3 consists of 13 residues. Germline CDR1 and CDR2: GTSNPN and SVGIG (reference sequence). J was trimmed by 5 bases and V by 5 bases; bases with no gene match: 5. The CDR3 DNA sequence: TGTGCCTGGGCCGTGGACAGGGGGTATGGCTACACCTTC. Protein product: CAWAVDRGYGYTF.

This rearrangement joins TRBV29-1 to TRBJ2-5; 9 nucleotides line up with TRBD2. The CDR3 extends over 12 amino acids. The germline V gene has CDR1 SQVTM and CDR2 ANQGSEA. J lost 5 bases, V lost 8 bases, and 6 bases had no gene match. CDR3 sequence: CSSYGTSETQYF. The CDR3, as DNA: TGCAGCTCATACGGGACTAGCGAGACCCAGTACTTC.

The chain is built from TRBV4-2 and TRBJ1-4, with 10 bases lining up with TRBD1. V lost 0 bases and J lost 3; bases outside the gene matches: 7. Germline loops: CDR1 LGHNA, CDR2 YNFKEQ. This CDR3 is built from 18 residues. CDR3 sequence reads: CASSQDPAGTGANEKLFF. The CDR3 DNA reads TGTGCCAGCAGCCAAGACCCGGCGGGGACAGGGGCTAATGAAAAACTGTTTTTT.

The chain couples TRBV11-2 to TRBJ2-5, with 10 bases identical to TRBD1. CDR1 is SGHAT and CDR2 is FQNNGV in the germline V gene. The CDR3 is made up of 16 amino acids. J lost 7 bases, V lost 6 bases, and 14 bases had no gene match. Written as DNA, the CDR3 is TGTGCCAGCAGTCCAGGGACAGGGGCTACCCGTGGGACCCAGTACTTC. Its translation: CASSPGTGATRGTQYF.

As to this clonotype: One junction end disagrees with the germline gene, perhaps due to a read error. The chain recombines TRBV7-9 with TRBJ1-2; D is undetermined. In germline, CDR1 is SEHNR, CDR2 FQNEAQ (reference sequence). There are 14 residues in the CDR3. CDR3: CANSLDGSDYGYTF. The CDR3 DNA reads TGTGCCAACAGCTTAGACGGATCAGACTATGGCTACACCTTC.

This clonotype was seen many times. The chain couples TRBV12-3 or TRBV12-4 to TRBJ2-7; D not resolved. V shed 3 bases and J shed 0 bases, with 9 bases lying between them. The CDR3 loop spans 14 amino acids. CDR3 DNA sequence: TGTGCCAGCAGTTTGTCGGCGGACTCCTACGAGCAGTACTTC. Translated: CASSLSADSYEQYF.

The sample holds many counts of this clonotype. V usage is TRBV4-2 and J usage is TRBJ2-7, with D perhaps TRBD1 (5 bases). V shed 0 bases and J shed 0 bases, with 9 bases lying between them. CDR1 LGHNA and CDR2 YNFKEQ come from the germline V gene. The CDR3 totals 15 residues. The CDR3 here is CASSQDVDTSYEQYF. The DNA for the CDR3 is TGTGCCAGCAGCCAAGATGTGGACACCTCCTACGAGCAGTACTTC.

This chain joins TRBV10-3 and TRBJ2-3; 7 positions agree with TRBD1. V lost 3 bases, J lost 4 bases, and 4 bases stayed unmatched. Germline CDR1 and CDR2: ENHRY and SYGVKD. CDR3 length: 14 amino acids. CDR3 sequence: CAISDRQGSDTQYF. CDR3 nucleotide sequence: TGTGCCATCAGTGATAGACAGGGTTCAGATACGCAGTATTTT.

Ten or more counts support this clonotype. The J gene is TRBJ1-5, the V gene TRBV10-2; maybe TRBD1 (5 bases). The germline V and J ends were trimmed by 3 bases and 0 bases, with 9 bases remaining between them. This CDR3 is built from 15 residues. Germline V CDR1 and CDR2: WSHSY, SAAADI. The CDR3 reads CASSDWGYSNQPQHF. The CDR3 DNA follows: TGCGCCAGCAGTGACTGGGGGTATAGCAATCAGCCCCAGCATTTT.

The chain links TRBV30 to TRBJ1-5; 9 nucleotides line up with TRBD1. CDR3 length equals 13 residues. The V and J ends lost 2 bases and 7 bases, in that order; junction bases with no gene match: 3. Per the germline V gene, CDR1 is GTSNPN and CDR2 is SVGIG (reference sequence). CDR3 loop: CAWSRTGEQPQHF. DNA for the CDR3: TGTGCCTGGAGTCGGACAGGGGAACAGCCCCAGCATTTT.

This clonotype has ten or more counts. V gene TRBV19 combines with J gene TRBJ2-7, with D perhaps matching TRBD1 or TRBD2 (5 bases each). V lost 6 bases to trimming and J lost 2 bases, with 14 bases between them. This CDR3 is built from 14 residues. Germline CDR1 and CDR2: LNHDA and SQIVND (reference sequence). CDR3 sequence: CASRRDETAYEQYF. CDR3 nucleotides: TGTGCCAGTAGAAGGGACGAAACTGCCTACGAGCAGTACTTC.

The rearrangement uses TRBV18 and TRBJ1-1; 8 bases agree with TRBD1. V shed 8 bases, J shed 1 base, and the junction held 3 bases outside the gene matches. Germline V CDR1 and CDR2: KGHSH, LQKENI. This CDR3 contains 13 residues. DNA of the CDR3: TGTGCCAGCGCACAGGGGGAGAACACTGAAGCTTTCTTT. Amino acids: CASAQGENTEAFF.

This clonotype was counted ten times or more. The J gene is TRBJ1-2, the V gene TRBV10-2; 8 bases match TRBD1. The length of the CDR3 is 14 residues. Germline V gene data show CDR1 as WSHSY and CDR2 as SAAADI. Trimming took 6 bases from V and 3 from J; bases not matched to a gene: 6. Here the CDR3 reads CASRDQGADYGYTF. The CDR3, as DNA: TGCGCCAGCAGAGACCAGGGGGCAGACTATGGCTACACCTTC.

This clonotype was detected a few times. The chain carries TRBV30 and TRBJ2-5; D not resolved. V shed 2 bases and J shed 0 bases, with 7 bases lying between them. The CDR3 is 13 residues long. CDR1 is GTSNPN and CDR2 is SVGIG in the germline V gene (reference sequence). The CDR3 region has the DNA TGTGCCTGGAGTCGCGCGTACCAAGAGACCCAGTACTTC. Protein product: CAWSRAYQETQYF.

A word on this clonotype: Compared with germline, one end of the junction differs, possibly owing to a read error. V is TRBV10-3 and J is TRBJ1-6; TRBD1 agrees at 9 bases. Per germline, CDR1 ENHRY and CDR2 SYGVKD. CDR3 length: 15 residues. CDR3 sequence: CVIRNDRGTNSPLHF. The CDR3 DNA reads as TGTGTCATCAGAAATGACAGGGGGACTAATTCACCCCTCCACTTT.

This rearrangement joins TRBV6-6 to TRBJ2-7; 8 bases are a match to TRBD2. Germline CDR1 MNHNY, CDR2 SVGAGI (reference sequence). The CDR3 totals 16 residues. Trimming removed 0 bases from V and 2 bases from J; junction bases left unmatched: 6. CDR3 bases: TGTGCCAGCAGTTACTCGAGACCGGGACTAGCCTACGAGCAGTACTTC. Protein product: CASSYSRPGLAYEQYF.

Worth noting for this clonotype: A clone one base away is much larger, so this may be a read error. The chain uses TRBV12-3 or TRBV12-4 and TRBJ1-5; no firm D call. Trimming shortened V by 2 bases and J by 4 bases, and 6 bases separated the two germline ends. This CDR3 has 13 amino acids. CDR3 in amino acids: CASSLPKNQPQHF. DNA of the CDR3: TGTGCCAGCAGTTTACCAAAGAATCAGCCCCAGCATTTT.

The chain uses TRBV29-1 and TRBJ1-2; maybe TRBD1 (5 bases). V was pared by 0 bases and J by 8 bases, with 10 bases between. CDR3 size: 12 residues. Germline values: CDR1 SQVTM, CDR2 ANQGSEA. Here the CDR3 reads CSVEEWGRGYTF. In DNA, the CDR3 is TGCAGCGTTGAAGAATGGGGCAGGGGCTACACCTTC.

Many counts were recorded for this clonotype. J is TRBJ2-7 and V is TRBV9; D remains unclear. Deletions cut 1 base from V and 6 bases from J, with 14 bases between. Germline CDR1 is SGDLS and CDR2 is YYNGEE. This CDR3 has 14 residues. Written as DNA, the CDR3 is TGTGCCAGCAGCGTATCAGAGAGTACGGGCGAGCAGTACTTC. Amino acids: CASSVSESTGEQYF. Together with reference TRBV9 and TRBJ2-7, the CDR3 gives the full variable domain: DSGVTQTPKHLITATGQRVTLRCSPRSGDLSVYWYQQSLDQGLQFLIQYYNGEERAKGNILERFSAQQFPDLHSELNLSSLELGDSALYFCASSVSESTGEQYFGPGTRLTVT.

This clonotype was seen only a few times. The rearrangement links TRBV9 to TRBJ2-7; 8 bases align to TRBD1. The germline CDR1 and CDR2 sequences are SGDLS and YYNGEE. J was trimmed by 0 bases and V by 4 bases; bases with no gene match: 12. The CDR3 totals 17 residues. This chain's CDR3 is CASSIITGTGSSYEQYF. The CDR3 DNA reads TGTGCCAGCAGCATCATTACTGGGACAGGCAGCTCCTACGAGCAGTACTTC. The entire variable domain, with the rest obtained from reference TRBV9 and TRBJ2-7, is as follows: DSGVTQTPKHLITATGQRVTLRCSPRSGDLSVYWYQQSLDQGLQFLIQYYNGEERAKGNILERFSAQQFPDLHSELNLSSLELGDSALYFCASSIITGTGSSYEQYFGPGTRLTVT.

CDR3 region: CASRARGTDTQYF. In nucleotides, the CDR3 is TGTGCCAGCAGAGCCAGAGGGACAGATACGCAGTATTTT. This sequence joins TRBV2 and TRBJ2-3, with D maybe TRBD2 (5 bases). V dropped 6 bases and J dropped 3 bases, with 10 bases sitting between them. This CDR3 region has 13 residues. Per germline, CDR1 SNHLY and CDR2 FYNNEI.

Regarding this clonotype: The germline gene is not matched at one end of the junction; a read error may be the cause. This rearrangement joins TRBV24-1 to TRBJ2-5, with TRBD1 identical over 7 bases. The CDR3 runs to 15 residues. From germline, CDR1 is KGHDR and CDR2 SFDVKD. The CDR3 reads CATSDPTGTQGTQYF. The CDR3 bases are TGTGCCACCAGTGATCCGACAGGGACCCAAGGGACCCAGTACTTC.